The source of this TCR beta chain is a study of blood T cell repertoires in COVID-19. Trimming cost V 7 bases and J 0 bases, with 13 bases left between them. The germline CDR1 and CDR2 sequences are MRHNA and SNTAGT. The CDR3 contains 15 residues. Clones were sequenced by immunoSEQ multiplex PCR, and TCRdb holds only the in-frame ones, with some missing. Among about 350,000 clones listed, roughly 87% were seen once. Those who participated ranged in age from roughly 18 to 89 years and resided in about two dozen US areas. Researchers sorted participants into cohorts using their self-reported clinical history.

The sequence derives from a young woman who had recovered from COVID-19. Sample: PBMCs or T cells enriched from blood (not recorded which). The chain has TRBV6-4 and TRBJ1-5; perhaps TRBD1 as D (6 bases). This CDR3 is CASIPDSYSNQPQHF. The CDR3, as DNA: TGTGCCAGCATACCGGACAGTTATAGCAATCAGCCCCAGCATTTT.